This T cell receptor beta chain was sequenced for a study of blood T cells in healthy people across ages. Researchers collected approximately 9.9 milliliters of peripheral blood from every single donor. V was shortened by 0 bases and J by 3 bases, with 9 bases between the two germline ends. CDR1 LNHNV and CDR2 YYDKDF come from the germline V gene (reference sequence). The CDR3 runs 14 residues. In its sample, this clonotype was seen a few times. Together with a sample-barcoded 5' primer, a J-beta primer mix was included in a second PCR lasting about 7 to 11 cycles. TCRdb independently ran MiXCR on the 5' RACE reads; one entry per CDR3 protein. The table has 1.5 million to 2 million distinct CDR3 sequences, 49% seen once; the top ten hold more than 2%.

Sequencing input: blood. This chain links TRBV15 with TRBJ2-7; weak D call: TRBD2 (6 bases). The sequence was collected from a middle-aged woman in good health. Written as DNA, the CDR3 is TGTGCCACCAGCAGAGATCTGACTAGCTACGAGCAGTACTTC. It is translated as CATSRDLTSYEQYF.